Below, 16 T cell receptor beta chains from the same sample are listed, as sequenced in a study of blood T cell repertoires in COVID-19. Produced via immunoSEQ multiplex PCR; TCRdb's table is partial and in-frame only. The data contain about 430,000 clones, 85% to 90% of them singletons. The sequencing input was peripheral blood. These receptors originate from a young man with COVID-19, enrolled during active disease.

The rearrangement uses TRBV6-4 and TRBJ2-6; tentative D call: TRBD1 (6 bases). The germline CDR1 and CDR2 sequences are MRHNA and SNTAGT. The CDR3 runs 16 residues. V was clipped by 2 bases and J by 3 bases, with 11 bases between them. The CDR3 DNA reads TGTGCCAGCAGTGACGAGGGGGAAGGTGGGGCCAACGTCCTGACTTTC. It translates to CASSDEGEGGANVLTF.

The chain has TRBV13 and TRBJ2-7; 8 nucleotides align to TRBD2. Germline lookup yields CDR1 PRHDT and CDR2 FYEKMQ (reference sequence). J gave up 5 bases and V 6 bases, and 9 bases lay outside the gene matches. CDR3 length equals 14 residues. CDR3 sequence (DNA): TGTGCCAGCAGACAAAGCGGGAGTGGGGACGAGCAGTACTTC. Translated, it gives CASRQSGSGDEQYF.

This clone has just a few counts. The chain joins TRBV28 to TRBJ2-7; D ambiguous. The CDR3 has 17 amino acids. From germline, CDR1 is MDHEN and CDR2 SYDVKM. V was clipped by 4 bases and J by 6 bases, with 25 bases between them. The CDR3 bases are TGTGCCAGCAGTTACGGTTCGGTTGTTGCACCTCTCCCCGAGCAGTACTTC. Protein: CASSYGSVVAPLPEQYF.

V is TRBV6-2 or TRBV6-3 and J is TRBJ2-1; D might be TRBD2 (5 bases). The germline V gene encodes CDR1 MNHEY and CDR2 SVGEGT. V lost 2 bases and J lost 10, with 21 bases in between. This CDR3 has 16 amino acids. Here the CDR3 DNA reads TGTGCCAGCAGTTACAGCGAGTCCGCCGAGGGCCCCGAGCAGTTCTTC. It translates to CASSYSESAEGPEQFF.

The chain couples TRBV10-3 to TRBJ2-3, with D perhaps TRBD2 (5 bases). Trimming removed 4 bases at V and 3 bases at J, with 8 bases between. The CDR3 extends over 13 amino acids. Germline V gene lookup returns CDR1 ENHRY and CDR2 SYGVKD. The CDR3 is CAISGGWTDTQYF. The CDR3 region has the DNA TGTGCCATCAGTGGAGGGTGGACAGATACGCAGTATTTT.

The gene calls are TRBV7-9 and TRBJ1-5; 8 bases agree with TRBD1. Germline assignment: CDR1 SEHNR and CDR2 FQNEAQ (reference sequence). The CDR3 has 15 amino acids. V lost 5 bases to trimming and J lost 7 bases; unmatched junction nucleotides: 10. This chain's CDR3 is CASSLSTGGSQPQHF. CDR3 bases: TGTGCCAGCAGCCTCAGTACAGGGGGAAGCCAGCCCCAGCATTTT.

V gene TRBV12-5 combines with J gene TRBJ2-2, with D possibly TRBD2 on 6 matching bases. The V gene's germline CDR1 is LGHNT and CDR2 FRNRAP. V was shortened by 5 bases and J by 6 bases, with 10 bases between the two germline ends. CDR3 length equals 13 residues. The CDR3 region is CASGRDFSGELFF. CDR3 nucleotide sequence: TGTGCTAGTGGTCGGGACTTTTCCGGGGAGCTGTTTTTT.

This clone was detected a few times. The genes are TRBV2 and TRBJ1-6; no firm D call. There are 13 residues in the CDR3. Between the trimmed V and J ends, which lost 6 bases and 6 bases, there was a span of 9 bases. Per germline, CDR1 SNHLY and CDR2 FYNNEI. The CDR3 DNA follows: TGTGCCAGCAGGCCCTCACTTAATTCACCCCTCCACTTT. It codes for CASRPSLNSPLHF.

This rearrangement joins TRBV19 to TRBJ1-1, with D maybe TRBD1 (5 bases). Germline-derived CDR1 and CDR2 are LNHDA and SQIVND (reference sequence). This CDR3 comprises 13 residues. V gave up 10 bases and J gave up 0 bases, with 12 bases separating them. CDR3 DNA sequence: TGTGCCACTGCGGGGCGGATGAACACTGAAGCTTTCTTT. Protein sequence: CATAGRMNTEAFF.

This clone was detected once. The DNA for the CDR3 is TGTGCCATCAGCAACTACAATGAGCAGTTCTTC. The encoded protein is CAISNYNEQFF. The chain couples TRBV10-3 to TRBJ2-1; no firm D call. V gave up 6 bases and J gave up 3 bases, with 3 bases separating them. The CDR3 is made up of 11 amino acids. Germline V lookup: CDR1 ENHRY, CDR2 SYGVKD.

The chain recombines TRBV19 with TRBJ2-1; TRBD1 agrees at 10 bases. Germline V lookup: CDR1 LNHDA, CDR2 SQIVND (reference sequence). V was pared by 8 bases and J by 9 bases, with 10 bases of the junction left unmatched. The CDR3 is made up of 14 amino acids. This CDR3 reads CASGTRDRGGEQFF. CDR3 in DNA: TGTGCCAGTGGGACCCGGGACAGGGGCGGTGAGCAGTTCTTC.

The rearrangement joins TRBV10-2 to TRBJ1-5; TRBD1 aligns across 8 bases. The germline CDR1 and CDR2 sequences are WSHSY and SAAADI. The CDR3 extends over 13 amino acids. The J segment lost 4 bases and the V segment lost 8 bases, leaving 4 bases of the junction unmatched. The CDR3 DNA is TGCGCCAGCGGGGGACAGGTAAATCAGCCCCAGCATTTT. This encodes CASGGQVNQPQHF.

The J gene is TRBJ1-5, the V gene TRBV2, with unresolved D. Germline V gene data show CDR1 as SNHLY and CDR2 as FYNNEI. The CDR3 length is 12 residues. The V gene lost 6 bases and the J gene lost 3 bases, with 6 bases spanning the gap. The CDR3 nucleotides are TGTGCCAGCAGGCTAAACAATCAGCCCCAGCATTTT. Translation: CASRLNNQPQHF.

The rearrangement uses TRBV29-1 and TRBJ2-7; 9 nucleotides match TRBD1. With V trimmed by 4 bases and J by 1 base, 5 bases remained unmatched. Per germline, CDR1 SQVTM and CDR2 ANQGSEA. This CDR3 contains 14 residues. The DNA for the CDR3 is TGCAGCGTTGTACCCGGGACAGGGTCCTACGAGCAGTACTTC. It translates to CSVVPGTGSYEQYF.

The chain employs TRBV3-1 (or the pseudogene TRBV3-2) and TRBJ2-5; D remains ambiguous. V was shortened by 4 bases and J by 0 bases, with 6 bases between the two germline ends. The CDR3 has 13 amino acids. In germline, CDR1 is LGHDT, CDR2 YNNKEL (reference sequence). This chain's CDR3 is CASSPRDQETQYF. DNA of the CDR3: TGTGCCAGCAGCCCACGGGACCAAGAGACCCAGTACTTC.

The sample holds one count of this clone. The chain carries TRBV11-2 and TRBJ2-1; 7 bases match TRBD2. The CDR3 is made up of 14 amino acids. Germline V gene lookup returns CDR1 SGHAT and CDR2 FQNNGV. The V gene end was trimmed by 6 bases and the J gene end by 3 bases; junction bases not matched to a gene: 5. DNA for the CDR3: TGTGCCAGCAGAAGCGGGATCGTCTACAATGAGCAGTTCTTC. This codes for CASRSGIVYNEQFF.